This TCR beta chain was captured in a study of blood T cell repertoires in COVID-19. Sequencing used immunoSEQ multiplex PCR; TCRdb keeps in-frame clones, though not all of them. The sample has roughly 160,000 clones, 88% seen once. CDR3 length: 14 amino acids. Germline CDR1 and CDR2: PRHDT and FYEKMQ (reference sequence). V lost 4 bases and J lost 2; bases outside the gene matches: 1. This clone has only a few counts. The source is a man aged 60-69 years with acute or convalescent COVID-19. The sample taken for sequencing was peripheral blood. V usage is TRBV13 and J usage is TRBJ2-7, with TRBD2 identical over 11 bases. CDR3 loop: CASSSGLAAYEQYF. CDR3 bases: TGTGCCAGCAGCTCGGGACTAGCGGCCTACGAGCAGTACTTC.